This T cell receptor beta chain was identified during a study of blood T cell repertoires in COVID-19. Study-level background: Donors in the United States, Italy and Spain gave samples during acute or convalescent COVID-19. Nucleic acid was either cDNA or gDNA, and it came from T cells, B-cell-depleted T cells, or PBMCs.

Germline CDR1 is GTSNPN and CDR2 is SVGIG (reference sequence). J lost 5 bases, V lost 6 bases, and 6 bases had no gene match. This CDR3 comprises 13 residues. Per the original methods: From reference gene primer amplification, estimates of nucleated cell counts were derived. This table comes from immunoSEQ multiplex PCR, and its TCRdb copy is limited to in-frame clones, with some not included. V and J calls and clone size are given by that table; D and trimming were obtained from the DNA. The repertoire holds about 150,000 clones, with 80% as singletons. This clonotype was sampled from a woman between 50 and 59 years old with acute or convalescent COVID-19. The sample comprised peripheral blood. This rearrangement joins TRBV30 to TRBJ1-5; 8 positions agree with TRBD1. CDR3 DNA: TGTGCCTGCGAGACAGGGGAGGATCAGCCCCAGCATTTT. It encodes CACETGEDQPQHF.